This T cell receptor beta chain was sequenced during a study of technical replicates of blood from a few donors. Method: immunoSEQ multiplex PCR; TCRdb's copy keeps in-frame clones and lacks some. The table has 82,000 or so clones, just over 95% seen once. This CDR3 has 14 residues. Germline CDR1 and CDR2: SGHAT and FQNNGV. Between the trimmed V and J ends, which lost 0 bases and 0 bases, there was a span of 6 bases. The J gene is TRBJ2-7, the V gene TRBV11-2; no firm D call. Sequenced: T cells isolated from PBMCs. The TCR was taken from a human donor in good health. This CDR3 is CASSLDPGSYEQYF. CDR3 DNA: TGTGCCAGCAGCTTAGATCCGGGCTCCTACGAGCAGTACTTC.